This T cell receptor (beta chain) was captured by sequencing in a study of human T cells and chemical hapten exposure. This clonotype was counted between two and nine times. CDR1 is ENHRY and CDR2 is SYGVKD in the germline V gene. V dropped 2 bases and J dropped 7 bases, with 6 bases sitting between them. The CDR3 covers 12 residues. Indicated time point: patch test 2, 6 weeks after DPC sensitization. The treatment here: therapeutic diphenylcyclopropenone sensitization with weekly scalp DPC. TCRdb fed the RACE reads into MiXCR, producing one record per CDR3 protein. The table includes about 140,000 distinct CDR3 sequences, 12% detected once.

This sequence originates from a woman aged 45 to 65 with alopecia areata. Some clones in this sample may be carry-over from other donors' samples. Specimen: whole blood, collected in connection with sensitization to the hapten diphenylcyclopropenone (DPC). The rearrangement links TRBV10-3 to TRBJ2-1; D is uncertain. The CDR3 coding sequence is TGTGCCATCAGTGAGCTACTGAATGAGCAGTTCTTC. It encodes CAISELLNEQFF.